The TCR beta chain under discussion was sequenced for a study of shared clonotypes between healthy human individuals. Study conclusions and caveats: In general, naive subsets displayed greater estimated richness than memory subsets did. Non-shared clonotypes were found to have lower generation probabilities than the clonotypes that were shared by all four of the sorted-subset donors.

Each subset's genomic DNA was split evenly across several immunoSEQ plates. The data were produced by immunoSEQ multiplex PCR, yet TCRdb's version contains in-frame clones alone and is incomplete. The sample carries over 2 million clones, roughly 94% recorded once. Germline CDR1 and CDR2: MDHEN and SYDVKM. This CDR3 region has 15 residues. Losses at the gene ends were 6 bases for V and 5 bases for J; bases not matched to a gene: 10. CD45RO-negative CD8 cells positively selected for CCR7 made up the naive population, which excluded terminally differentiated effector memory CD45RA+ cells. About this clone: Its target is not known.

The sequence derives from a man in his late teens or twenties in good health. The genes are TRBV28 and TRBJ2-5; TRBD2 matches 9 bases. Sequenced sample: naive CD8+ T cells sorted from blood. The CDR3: CASSSPRGGGETQYF. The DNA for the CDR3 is TGTGCCAGCAGCTCCCCGCGGGGGGGCGGGGAGACCCAGTACTTC.